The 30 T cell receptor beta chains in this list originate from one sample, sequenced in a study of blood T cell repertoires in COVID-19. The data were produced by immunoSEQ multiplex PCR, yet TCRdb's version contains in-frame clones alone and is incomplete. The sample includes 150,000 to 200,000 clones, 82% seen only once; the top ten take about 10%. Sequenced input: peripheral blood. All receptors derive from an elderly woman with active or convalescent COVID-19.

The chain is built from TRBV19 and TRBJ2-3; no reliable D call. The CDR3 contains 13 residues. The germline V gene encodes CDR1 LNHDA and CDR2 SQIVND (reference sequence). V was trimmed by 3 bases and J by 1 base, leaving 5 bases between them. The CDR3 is CASSITGTDTQYF. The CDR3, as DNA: TGTGCCAGTAGTATCACAGGCACAGATACGCAGTATTTT.

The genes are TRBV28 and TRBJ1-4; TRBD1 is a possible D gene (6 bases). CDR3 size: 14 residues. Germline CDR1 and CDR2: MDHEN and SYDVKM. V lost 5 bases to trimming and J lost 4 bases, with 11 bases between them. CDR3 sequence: CASSLMDSNEKLFF. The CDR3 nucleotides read TGTGCCAGCAGTCTAATGGACAGTAATGAAAAACTGTTTTTT.

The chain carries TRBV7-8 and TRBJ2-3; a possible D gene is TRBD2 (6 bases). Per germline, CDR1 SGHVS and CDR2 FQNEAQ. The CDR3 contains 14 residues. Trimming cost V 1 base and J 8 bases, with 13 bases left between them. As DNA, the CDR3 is TGTGCCAGCAGCTTAGGGGACTCGAGACTTACGCAGTATTTT. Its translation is CASSLGDSRLTQYF.

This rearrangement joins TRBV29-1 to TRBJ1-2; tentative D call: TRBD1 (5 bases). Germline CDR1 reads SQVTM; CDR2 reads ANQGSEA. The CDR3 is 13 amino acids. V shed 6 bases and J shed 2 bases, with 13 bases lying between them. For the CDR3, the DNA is TGCAGCGTAGAAAAGCAGGGAAACTATGGCTACACCTTC. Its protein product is CSVEKQGNYGYTF.

The CDR3 DNA reads as TGTGCCAGCAGCTTCTTCACTTACAATGAGCAGTTCTTC. Translated: CASSFFTYNEQFF. V gene TRBV7-8 combines with J gene TRBJ2-1; D remains unclear. The V and J ends lost 3 bases and 4 bases respectively, with 7 bases between them. The CDR3 covers 13 residues. CDR1 SGHVS and CDR2 FQNEAQ come from the germline V gene.

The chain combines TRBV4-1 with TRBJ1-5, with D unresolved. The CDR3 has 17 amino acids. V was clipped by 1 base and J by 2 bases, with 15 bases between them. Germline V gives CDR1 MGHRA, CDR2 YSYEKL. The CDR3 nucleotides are TGCGCCAGCAGCCAAGGCGCCTCCCCGGGTGGCAATCAGCCCCAGCATTTT. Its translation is CASSQGASPGGNQPQHF.

CDR3 sequence (DNA): TGTGCCAGTGGTAGACAGGGGAGCAATCAGCCCCAGCATTTT. Residues: CASGRQGSNQPQHF. This chain connects TRBV19 to TRBJ1-5, with 8 nucleotides matching TRBD1. The CDR3 has 14 residues. V was pared by 8 bases and J by 1 base, with 4 bases of the junction left unmatched. Germline V gene data show CDR1 as LNHDA and CDR2 as SQIVND (reference sequence).

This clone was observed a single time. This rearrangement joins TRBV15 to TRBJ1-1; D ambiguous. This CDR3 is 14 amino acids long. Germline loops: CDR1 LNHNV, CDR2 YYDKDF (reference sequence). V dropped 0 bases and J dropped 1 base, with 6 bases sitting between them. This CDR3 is CATSRDVGNTEAFF. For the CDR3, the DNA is TGTGCCACCAGCAGAGATGTCGGGAACACTGAAGCTTTCTTT. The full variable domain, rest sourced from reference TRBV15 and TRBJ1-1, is DAMVIQNPRYQVTQFGKPVTLSCSQTLNHNVMYWYQQKSSQAPKLLFHYYDKDFNNEADTPDNFQSRRPNTSFCFLDIRSPGLGDTAMYLCATSRDVGNTEAFFGQGTRLTVV.

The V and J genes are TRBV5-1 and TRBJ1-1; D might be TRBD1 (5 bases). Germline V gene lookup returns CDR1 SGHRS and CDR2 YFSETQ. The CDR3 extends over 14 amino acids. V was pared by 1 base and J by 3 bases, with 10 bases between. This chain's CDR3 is CASSLMGGDTEAFF. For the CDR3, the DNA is TGCGCCAGCAGCTTGATGGGGGGTGACACTGAAGCTTTCTTT.

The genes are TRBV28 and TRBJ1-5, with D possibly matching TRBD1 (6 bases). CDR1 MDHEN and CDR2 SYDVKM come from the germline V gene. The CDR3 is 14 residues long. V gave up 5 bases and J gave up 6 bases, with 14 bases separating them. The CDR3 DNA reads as TGTGCCAGCAGTCCCGGGACATTCGGTCAGCCCCAGCATTTT. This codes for CASSPGTFGQPQHF.

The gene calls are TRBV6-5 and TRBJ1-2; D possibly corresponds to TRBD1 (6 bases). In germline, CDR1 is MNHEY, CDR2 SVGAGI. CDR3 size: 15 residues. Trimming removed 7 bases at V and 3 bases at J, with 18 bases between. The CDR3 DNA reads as TGTGCCAGCACTAAGGGGGGGGGCTTAGACTATGGCTACACCTTC. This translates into CASTKGGGLDYGYTF.

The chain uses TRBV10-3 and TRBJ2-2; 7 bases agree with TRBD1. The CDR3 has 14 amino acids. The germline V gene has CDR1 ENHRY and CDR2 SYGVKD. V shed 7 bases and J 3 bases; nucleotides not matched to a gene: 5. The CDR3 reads CAIMRQGDTGELFF. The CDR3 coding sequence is TGTGCCATCATGAGACAGGGTGACACCGGGGAGCTGTTTTTT.

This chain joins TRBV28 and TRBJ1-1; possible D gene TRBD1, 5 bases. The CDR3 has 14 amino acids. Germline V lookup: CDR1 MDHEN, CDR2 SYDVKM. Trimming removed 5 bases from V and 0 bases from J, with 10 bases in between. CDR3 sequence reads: CASSDQGLNTEAFF. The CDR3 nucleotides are TGTGCCAGCAGTGATCAGGGTCTGAACACTGAAGCTTTCTTT.

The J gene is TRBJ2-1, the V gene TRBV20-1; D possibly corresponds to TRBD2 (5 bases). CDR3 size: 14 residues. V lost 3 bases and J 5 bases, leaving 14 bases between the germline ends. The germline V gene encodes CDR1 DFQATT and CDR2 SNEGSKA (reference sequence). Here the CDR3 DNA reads TGCAGTGCTAGTCGCCTAGCAGCTAACAATGAGCAGTTCTTC. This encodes CSASRLAANNEQFF.

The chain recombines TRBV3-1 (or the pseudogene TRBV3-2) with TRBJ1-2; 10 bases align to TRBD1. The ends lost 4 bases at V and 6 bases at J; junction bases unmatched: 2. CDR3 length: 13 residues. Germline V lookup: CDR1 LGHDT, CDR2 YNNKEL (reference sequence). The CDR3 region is CASSLGTGDGYTF. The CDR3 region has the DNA TGTGCCAGCAGCCTCGGGACAGGGGATGGCTACACCTTC.

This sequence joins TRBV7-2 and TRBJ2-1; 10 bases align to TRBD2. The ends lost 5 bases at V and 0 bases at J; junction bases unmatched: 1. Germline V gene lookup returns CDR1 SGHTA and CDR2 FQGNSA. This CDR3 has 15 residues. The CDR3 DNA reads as TGTGCCAGCAGCCCTAGCGGGAGCTCCTACAATGAGCAGTTCTTC. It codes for CASSPSGSSYNEQFF.

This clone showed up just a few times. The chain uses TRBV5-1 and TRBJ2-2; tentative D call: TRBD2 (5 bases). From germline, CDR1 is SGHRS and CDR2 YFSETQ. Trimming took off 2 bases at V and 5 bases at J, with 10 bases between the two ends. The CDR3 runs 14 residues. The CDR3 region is CASSFRTFTGELFF. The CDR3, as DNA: TGCGCCAGCAGCTTTCGGACTTTTACCGGGGAGCTGTTTTTT.

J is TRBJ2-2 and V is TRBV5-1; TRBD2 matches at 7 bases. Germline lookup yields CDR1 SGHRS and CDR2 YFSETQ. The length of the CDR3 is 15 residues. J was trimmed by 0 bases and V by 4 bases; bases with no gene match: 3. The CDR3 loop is CASSLAESNTGELFF. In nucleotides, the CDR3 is TGCGCCAGCAGCCTAGCGGAGTCGAACACCGGGGAGCTGTTTTTT.

For the CDR3, the DNA is TGTGCCAGCAGCTTGGAGCAGGCCGGCGCCTATGGCTACACCTTC. This codes for CASSLEQAGAYGYTF. This chain connects TRBV5-8 to TRBJ1-2; D not certain. Trimming removed 0 bases from V and 4 bases from J, with 13 bases in between. Germline CDR1 and CDR2: SGHTS and YDEGEE. This CDR3 contains 15 residues.

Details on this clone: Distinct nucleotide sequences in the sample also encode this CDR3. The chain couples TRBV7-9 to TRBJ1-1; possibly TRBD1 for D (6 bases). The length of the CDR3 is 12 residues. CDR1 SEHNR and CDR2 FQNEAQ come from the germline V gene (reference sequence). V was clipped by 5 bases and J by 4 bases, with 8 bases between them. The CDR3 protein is CASSLGATEAFF. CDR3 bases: TGTGCCAGCAGCCTGGGGGCCACTGAAGCTTTCTTT.

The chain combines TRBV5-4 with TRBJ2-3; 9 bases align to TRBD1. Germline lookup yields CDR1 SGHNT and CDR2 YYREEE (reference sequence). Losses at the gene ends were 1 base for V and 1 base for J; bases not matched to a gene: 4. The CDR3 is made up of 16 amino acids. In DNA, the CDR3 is TGTGCCAGCAGCTTGCGGACAGGGGCGGGCACAGATACGCAGTATTTT. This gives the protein CASSLRTGAGTDTQYF.

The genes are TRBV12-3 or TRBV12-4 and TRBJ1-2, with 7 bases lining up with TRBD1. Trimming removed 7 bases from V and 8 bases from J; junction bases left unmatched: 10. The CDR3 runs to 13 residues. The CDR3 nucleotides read TGTGCCAGCACCGTCGACAGGGTCAGAGGCTACACCTTC. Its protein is CASTVDRVRGYTF.

The CDR3 is CASTIGGRGLGYTF. The CDR3 DNA reads TGTGCCAGCACCATCGGGGGCAGGGGGCTCGGCTACACCTTC. The gene calls are TRBV5-4 and TRBJ1-2, with TRBD1 matching over 8 bases. The CDR3 extends over 14 amino acids. After removal of 6 bases from V and 8 bases from J, the junction contained 12 bases not matched to a gene. Germline assignment: CDR1 SGHNT and CDR2 YYREEE (reference sequence).

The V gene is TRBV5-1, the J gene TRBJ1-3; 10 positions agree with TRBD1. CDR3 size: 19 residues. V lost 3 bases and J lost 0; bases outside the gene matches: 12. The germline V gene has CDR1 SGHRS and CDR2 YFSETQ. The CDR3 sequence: CASSSTGGTGVASGNTIYF. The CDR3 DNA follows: TGCGCCAGCAGCTCGACAGGCGGGACAGGGGTTGCCTCTGGAAACACCATATATTTT.

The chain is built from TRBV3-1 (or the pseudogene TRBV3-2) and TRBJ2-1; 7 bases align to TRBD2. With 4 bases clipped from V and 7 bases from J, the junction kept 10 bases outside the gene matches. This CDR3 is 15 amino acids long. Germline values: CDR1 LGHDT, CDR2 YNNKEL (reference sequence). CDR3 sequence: CASSPRGRMGNEQFF. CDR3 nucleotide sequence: TGTGCCAGCAGCCCGCGCGGGAGAATGGGTAATGAGCAGTTCTTC.

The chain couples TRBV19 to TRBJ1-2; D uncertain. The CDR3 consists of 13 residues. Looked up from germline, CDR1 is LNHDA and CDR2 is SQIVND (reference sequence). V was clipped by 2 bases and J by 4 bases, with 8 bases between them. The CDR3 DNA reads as TGTGCCAGTAGTATATTGGCCGTCTATGGCTACACCTTC. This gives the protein CASSILAVYGYTF.

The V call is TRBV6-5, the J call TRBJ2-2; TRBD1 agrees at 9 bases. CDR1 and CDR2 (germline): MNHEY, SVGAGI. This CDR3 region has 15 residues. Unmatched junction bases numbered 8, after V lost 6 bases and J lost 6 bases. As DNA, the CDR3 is TGTGCCAGCAGGGGGACAGGGATTATTTCCGGGGAGCTGTTTTTT. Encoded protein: CASRGTGIISGELFF.

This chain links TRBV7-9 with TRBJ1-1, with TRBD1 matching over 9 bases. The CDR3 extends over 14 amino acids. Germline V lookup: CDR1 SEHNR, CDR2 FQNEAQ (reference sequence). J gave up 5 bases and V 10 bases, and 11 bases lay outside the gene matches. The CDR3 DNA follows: TGTGCCACCCGGACAGGGGAGGTAAAAACTGAAGCTTTCTTT. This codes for CATRTGEVKTEAFF.

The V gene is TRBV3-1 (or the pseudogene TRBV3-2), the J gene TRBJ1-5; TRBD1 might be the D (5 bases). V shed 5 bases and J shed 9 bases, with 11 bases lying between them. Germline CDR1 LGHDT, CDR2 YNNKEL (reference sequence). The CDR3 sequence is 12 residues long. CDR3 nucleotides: TGTGCCAGCAGCACCGCCGGGGGGCCCCAGCATTTT. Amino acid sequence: CASSTAGGPQHF.

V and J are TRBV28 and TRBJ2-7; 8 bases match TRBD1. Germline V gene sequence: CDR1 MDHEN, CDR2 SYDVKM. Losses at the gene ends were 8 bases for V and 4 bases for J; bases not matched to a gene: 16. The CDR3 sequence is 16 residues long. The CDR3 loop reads CASGPVTYRGKYEQYF. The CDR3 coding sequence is TGTGCCAGCGGACCCGTGACATACAGGGGGAAGTACGAGCAGTACTTC.